A single T cell receptor (beta chain) is shown here with its context. Measured with immunoSEQ multiplex PCR; TCRdb has only the in-frame clones, and not every one. This table has around 300,000 clones, around 90% appearing once. This CDR3 has 13 amino acids. V dropped 4 bases and J dropped 2 bases, with 7 bases sitting between them. Germline CDR1 is MNHEY and CDR2 is SVGAGI. The data are from a study of cytomegalovirus exposure and HLA in healthy donors. The sample comprised PBMCs. The V call is TRBV6-5, the J call TRBJ2-3; D remains ambiguous. This clonotype was obtained from a man in his thirties or forties in good health and CMV-seronegative. CDR3 sequence: CASSSIATDTQYF. CDR3 DNA: TGTGCCAGCAGTTCTATCGCCACAGATACGCAGTATTTT.